This TCR beta chain was sequenced during a study of post-analysis software for immune sequencing data. Study context: Patients had relapsing-remitting, secondary progressive or progressive-relapsing multiple sclerosis; some lacked subtype. Study-level findings and limits: By F measure, strong co-clustering occurred among samples prepared in the same batch. Compared with controls, patients showed significantly lower normalized Chao1 diversity. Relative to controls, patients had 4 or 5 TRBV segments at higher frequency, with TRBV5-6, TRBV5-1 and TRBV20-1 among these.

cDNA libraries for TCR beta contained unique molecular identifiers. Yield was roughly 0.5 million cDNA molecules from 1 to 10 million T cells. TCRdb passed the PCR reads through MiXCR, listing each CDR3 protein once. Here the sample spans approximately 440,000 distinct CDR3 sequences, under 55% being singletons. This CDR3 region has 15 residues. The germline V gene has CDR1 LGHDT and CDR2 YNNKEL (reference sequence). Trimming took 7 bases from V and 7 from J; bases not matched to a gene: 12. Worth noting for this clonotype: What it binds is unknown.

This sequence originates from a girl between 5 and 17 years old with multiple sclerosis. This chain links TRBV3-1 with TRBJ2-1; 8 bases are a match to TRBD1. Material for sequencing was blood. The CDR3 reads CASTPDRAYQNEQFF. The CDR3, as DNA: TGTGCCAGCACCCCGGACAGGGCGTATCAAAATGAGCAGTTCTTC.